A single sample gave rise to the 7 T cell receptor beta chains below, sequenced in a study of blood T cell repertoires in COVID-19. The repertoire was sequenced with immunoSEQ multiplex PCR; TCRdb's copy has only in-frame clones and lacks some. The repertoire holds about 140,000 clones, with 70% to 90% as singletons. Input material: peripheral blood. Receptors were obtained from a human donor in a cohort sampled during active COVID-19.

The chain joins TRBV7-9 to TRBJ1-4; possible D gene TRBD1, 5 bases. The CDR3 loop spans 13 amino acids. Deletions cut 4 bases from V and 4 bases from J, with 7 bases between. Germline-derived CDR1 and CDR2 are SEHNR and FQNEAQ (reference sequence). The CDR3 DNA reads TGTGCCAGCAGCTCAGGGAATAATGAAAAACTGTTTTTT. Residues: CASSSGNNEKLFF.

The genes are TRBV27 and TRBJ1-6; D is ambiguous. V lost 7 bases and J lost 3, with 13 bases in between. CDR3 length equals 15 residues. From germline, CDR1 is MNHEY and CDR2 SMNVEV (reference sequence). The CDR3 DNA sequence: TGTGCCAGCACCCCAACCTATAACTATAATTCACCCCTCCACTTT. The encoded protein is CASTPTYNYNSPLHF.

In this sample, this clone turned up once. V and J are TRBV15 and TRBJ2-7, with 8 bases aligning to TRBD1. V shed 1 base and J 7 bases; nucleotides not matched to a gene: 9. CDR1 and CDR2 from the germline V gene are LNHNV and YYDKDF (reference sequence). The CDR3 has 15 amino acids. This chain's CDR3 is CATSRGTITGGEQYF. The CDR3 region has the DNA TGTGCCACCAGCAGAGGGACGATCACAGGGGGAGAGCAGTACTTC.

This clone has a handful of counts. The CDR3 protein is CASSPGAGLTETQYF. The CDR3 DNA reads TGTGCCAGCTCACCTGGGGCAGGGTTGACGGAGACCCAGTACTTC. The chain uses TRBV18 and TRBJ2-5, with D perhaps matching TRBD1 (5 bases). The V end was cut by 3 bases, the J end by 5 bases, with 16 bases between. CDR3 length: 15 amino acids. CDR1 KGHSH and CDR2 LQKENI come from the germline V gene.

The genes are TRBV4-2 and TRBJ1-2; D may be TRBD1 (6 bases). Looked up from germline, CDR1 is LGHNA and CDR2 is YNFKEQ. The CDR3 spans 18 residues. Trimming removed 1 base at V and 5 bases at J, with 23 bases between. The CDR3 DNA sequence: TGTGCCAGCAGCCAAGCCCATCGTCTCCAGGGGCCGGCATATGGCTACACCTTC. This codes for CASSQAHRLQGPAYGYTF.

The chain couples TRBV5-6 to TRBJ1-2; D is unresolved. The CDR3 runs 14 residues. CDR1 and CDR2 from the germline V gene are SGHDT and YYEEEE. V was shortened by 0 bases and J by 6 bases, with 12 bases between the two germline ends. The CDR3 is CASSLVHRRDGYTF. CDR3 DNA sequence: TGTGCCAGCAGCTTGGTACATCGACGGGATGGCTACACCTTC.

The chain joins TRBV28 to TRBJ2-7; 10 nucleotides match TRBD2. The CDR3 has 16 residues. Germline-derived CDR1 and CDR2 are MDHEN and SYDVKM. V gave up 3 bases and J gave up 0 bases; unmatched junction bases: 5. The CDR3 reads CASSFGLADSSYEQYF. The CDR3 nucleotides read TGTGCCAGCAGTTTTGGACTAGCGGACAGCTCCTACGAGCAGTACTTC.